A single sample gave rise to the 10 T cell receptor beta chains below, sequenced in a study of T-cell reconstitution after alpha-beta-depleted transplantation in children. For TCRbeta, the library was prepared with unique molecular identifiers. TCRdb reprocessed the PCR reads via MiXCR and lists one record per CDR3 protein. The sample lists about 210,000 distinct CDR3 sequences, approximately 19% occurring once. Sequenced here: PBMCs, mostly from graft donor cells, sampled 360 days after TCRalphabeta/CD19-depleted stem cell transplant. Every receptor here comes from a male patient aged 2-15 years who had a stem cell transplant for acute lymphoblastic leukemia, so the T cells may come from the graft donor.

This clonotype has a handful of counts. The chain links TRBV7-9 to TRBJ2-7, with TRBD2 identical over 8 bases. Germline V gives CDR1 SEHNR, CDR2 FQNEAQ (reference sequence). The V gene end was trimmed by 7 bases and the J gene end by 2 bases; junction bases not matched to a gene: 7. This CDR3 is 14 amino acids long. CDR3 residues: CASIRAGETYEQYF. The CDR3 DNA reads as TGTGCCAGCATTCGAGCGGGGGAGACCTACGAGCAGTACTTC.

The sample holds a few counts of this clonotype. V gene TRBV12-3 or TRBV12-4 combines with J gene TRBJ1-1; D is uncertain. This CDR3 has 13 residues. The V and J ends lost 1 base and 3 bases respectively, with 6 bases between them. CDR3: CASSLVVHTEAFF. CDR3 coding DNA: TGTGCCAGCAGTTTAGTCGTCCACACTGAAGCTTTCTTT.

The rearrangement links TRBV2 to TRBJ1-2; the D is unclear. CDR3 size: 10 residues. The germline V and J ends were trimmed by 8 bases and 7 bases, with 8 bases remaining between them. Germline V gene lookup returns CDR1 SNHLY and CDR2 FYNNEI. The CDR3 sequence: CASVDGGYTF. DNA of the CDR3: TGTGCCAGCGTGGACGGTGGCTACACCTTC.

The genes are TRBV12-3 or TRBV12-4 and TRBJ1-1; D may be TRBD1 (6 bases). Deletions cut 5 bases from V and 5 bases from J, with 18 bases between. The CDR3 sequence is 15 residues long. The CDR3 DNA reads TGTGCCAGCAGTCCCACTCGAGGGGGGGAGACTGAAGCTTTCTTT. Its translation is CASSPTRGGETEAFF.

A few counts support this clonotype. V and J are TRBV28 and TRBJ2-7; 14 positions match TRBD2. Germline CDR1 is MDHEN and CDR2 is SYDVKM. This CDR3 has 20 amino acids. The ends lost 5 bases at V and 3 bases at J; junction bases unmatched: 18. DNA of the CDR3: TGTGCCAGCAGTATCGAAACCTGGGGACTAGCGGGAGTAAAAAACTACGAGCAGTACTTC. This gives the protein CASSIETWGLAGVKNYEQYF.

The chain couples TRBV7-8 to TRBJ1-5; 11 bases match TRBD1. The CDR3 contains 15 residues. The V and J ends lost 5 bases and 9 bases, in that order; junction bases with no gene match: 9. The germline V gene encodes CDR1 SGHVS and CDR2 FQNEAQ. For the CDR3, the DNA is TGTGCCAGCAGCACCTGGACAGGGGGCCCTGGGCCCCAGCATTTT. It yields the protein CASSTWTGGPGPQHF. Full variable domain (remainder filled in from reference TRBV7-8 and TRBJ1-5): GAGVSQSPRYKVAKRGQDVALRCDPISGHVSLFWYQQALGQGPEFLTYFQNEAQLDKSGLPSDRFFAERPEGSVSTLKIQRTQQEDSAVYLCASSTWTGGPGPQHFGDGTRLSIL.

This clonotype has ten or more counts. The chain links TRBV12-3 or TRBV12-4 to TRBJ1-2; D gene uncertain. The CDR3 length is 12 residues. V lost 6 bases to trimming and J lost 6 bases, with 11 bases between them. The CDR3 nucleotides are TGTGCCAGCAGCCCCGGACCTGATGGCTACACCTTC. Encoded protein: CASSPGPDGYTF.

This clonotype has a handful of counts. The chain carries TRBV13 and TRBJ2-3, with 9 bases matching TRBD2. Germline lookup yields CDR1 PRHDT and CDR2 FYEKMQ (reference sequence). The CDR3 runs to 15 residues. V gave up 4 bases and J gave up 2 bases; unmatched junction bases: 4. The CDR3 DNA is TGTGCCAGCAGCTCCCGACTAGCGGACACAGATACGCAGTATTTT. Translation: CASSSRLADTDTQYF. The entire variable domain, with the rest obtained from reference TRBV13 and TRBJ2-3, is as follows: AAGVIQSPRHLIKEKRETATLKCYPIPRHDTVYWYQQGPGQDPQFLISFYEKMQSDKGSIPDRFSAQQFSDYHSELNMSSLELGDSALYFCASSSRLADTDTQYFGPGTRLTVL.

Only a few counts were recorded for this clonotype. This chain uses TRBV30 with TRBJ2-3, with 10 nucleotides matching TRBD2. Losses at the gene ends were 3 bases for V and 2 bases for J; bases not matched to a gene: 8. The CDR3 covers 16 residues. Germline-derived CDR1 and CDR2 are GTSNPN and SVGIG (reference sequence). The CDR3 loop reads CAWSLGLAGVTDTQYF. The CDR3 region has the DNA TGTGCCTGGAGCCTCGGTCTAGCGGGGGTCACAGATACGCAGTATTTT.

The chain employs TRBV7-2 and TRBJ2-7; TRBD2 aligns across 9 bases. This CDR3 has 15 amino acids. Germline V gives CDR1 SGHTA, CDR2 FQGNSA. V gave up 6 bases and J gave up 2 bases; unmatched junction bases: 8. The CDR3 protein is CASRPPGLAPYEQYF. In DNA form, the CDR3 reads TGTGCCAGCAGACCTCCGGGACTAGCCCCCTACGAGCAGTACTTC. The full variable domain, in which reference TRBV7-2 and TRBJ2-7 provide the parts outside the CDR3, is GAGVSQSPSNKVTEKGKDVELRCDPISGHTALYWYRQSLGQGLEFLIYFQGNSAPDKSGLPSDRFSAERTGGSVSTLTIQRTQQEDSAVYLCASRPPGLAPYEQYFGPGTRLTVT.